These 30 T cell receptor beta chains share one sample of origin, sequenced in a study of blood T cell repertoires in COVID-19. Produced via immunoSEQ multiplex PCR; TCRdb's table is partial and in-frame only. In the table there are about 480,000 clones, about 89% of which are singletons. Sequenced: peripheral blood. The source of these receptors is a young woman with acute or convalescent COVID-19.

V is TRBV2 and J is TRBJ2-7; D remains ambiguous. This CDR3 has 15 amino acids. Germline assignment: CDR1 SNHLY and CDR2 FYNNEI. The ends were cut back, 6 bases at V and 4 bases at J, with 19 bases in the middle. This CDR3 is CASSEPKRSFYEQYF. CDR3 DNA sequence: TGTGCCAGCAGCGAACCCAAAAGGAGCTTTTACGAGCAGTACTTC.

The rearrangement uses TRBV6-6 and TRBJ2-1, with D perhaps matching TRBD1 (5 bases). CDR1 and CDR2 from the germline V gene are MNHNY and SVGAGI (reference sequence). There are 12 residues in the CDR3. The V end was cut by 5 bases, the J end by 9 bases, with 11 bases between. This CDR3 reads CASSPGFSEQFF. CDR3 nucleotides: TGTGCCAGCAGTCCAGGGTTTAGTGAGCAGTTCTTC.

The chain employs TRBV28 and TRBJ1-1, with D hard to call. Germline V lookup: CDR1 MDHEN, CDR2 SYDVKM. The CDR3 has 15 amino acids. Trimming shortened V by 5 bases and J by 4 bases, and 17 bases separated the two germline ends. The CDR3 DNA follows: TGTGCCAGCAGTCCCTCTCGGCGGGGTACCACTGAAGCTTTCTTT. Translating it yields CASSPSRRGTTEAFF.

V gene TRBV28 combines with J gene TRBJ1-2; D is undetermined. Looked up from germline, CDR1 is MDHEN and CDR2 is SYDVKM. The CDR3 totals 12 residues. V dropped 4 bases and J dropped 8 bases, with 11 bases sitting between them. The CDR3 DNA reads TGTGCCAGCAGTTCGCCCTCACGGGGCTACACCTTC. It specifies CASSSPSRGYTF.

CDR3 amino acids: CASSQLASGPHYEQYF. Written as DNA, the CDR3 is TGTGCCAGCAGTCAATTGGCCAGCGGTCCTCACTACGAGCAGTACTTC. The chain is built from TRBV3-1 (or the pseudogene TRBV3-2) and TRBJ2-7; D may be TRBD2 (5 bases). Germline V gene data show CDR1 as LGHDT and CDR2 as YNNKEL (reference sequence). The CDR3 is 16 amino acids. Trimming left V 6 bases short and J 3 bases short, with 21 bases between.

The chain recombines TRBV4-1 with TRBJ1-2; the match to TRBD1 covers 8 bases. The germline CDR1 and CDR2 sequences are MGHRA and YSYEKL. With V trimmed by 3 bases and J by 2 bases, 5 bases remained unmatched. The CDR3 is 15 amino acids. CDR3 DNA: TGCGCCAGCAGCCATCCTGGACAGGGAAACTATGGCTACACCTTC. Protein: CASSHPGQGNYGYTF.

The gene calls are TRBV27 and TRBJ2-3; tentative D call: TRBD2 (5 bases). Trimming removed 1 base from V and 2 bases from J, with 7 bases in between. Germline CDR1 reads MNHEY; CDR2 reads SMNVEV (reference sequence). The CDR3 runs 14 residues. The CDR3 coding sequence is TGTGCCAGCAGTTTATACCGGGACACAGATACGCAGTATTTT. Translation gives CASSLYRDTDTQYF.

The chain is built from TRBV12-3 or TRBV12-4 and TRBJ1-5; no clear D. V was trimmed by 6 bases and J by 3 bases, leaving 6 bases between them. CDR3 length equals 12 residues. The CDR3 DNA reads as TGTGCCAGCAGACTGAACAATCAGCCCCAGCATTTT. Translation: CASRLNNQPQHF.

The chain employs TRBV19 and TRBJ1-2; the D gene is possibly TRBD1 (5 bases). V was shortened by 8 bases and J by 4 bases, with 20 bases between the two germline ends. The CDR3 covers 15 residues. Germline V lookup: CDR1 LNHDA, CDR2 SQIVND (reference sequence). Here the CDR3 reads CASYNQGYSGYGYTF. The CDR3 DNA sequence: TGTGCCAGTTACAATCAGGGATACTCGGGCTATGGCTACACCTTC.

The CDR3 is CAISDGLAETDTQYF. CDR3 DNA sequence: TGTGCCATCAGTGACGGACTAGCGGAGACAGATACGCAGTATTTT. The chain carries TRBV10-3 and TRBJ2-3, with 10 positions matching TRBD2. This CDR3 region has 15 residues. Germline V gene lookup returns CDR1 ENHRY and CDR2 SYGVKD. Losses at the gene ends were 3 bases for V and 3 bases for J; bases not matched to a gene: 3.

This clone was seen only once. The CDR3 region has the DNA TGTGCCTGGACCCCGACAGGGATTGGCTACACCTTC. Amino acids: CAWTPTGIGYTF. The V gene is TRBV30, the J gene TRBJ1-2, with 7 bases aligning to TRBD1. Unmatched junction bases numbered 6, after V lost 4 bases and J lost 7 bases. Germline CDR1 is GTSNPN and CDR2 is SVGIG (reference sequence). This CDR3 region has 12 residues.

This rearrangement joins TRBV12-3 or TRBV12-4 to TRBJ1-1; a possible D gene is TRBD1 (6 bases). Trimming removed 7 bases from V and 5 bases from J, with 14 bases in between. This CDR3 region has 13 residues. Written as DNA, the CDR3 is TGTGCCAGCACTCACAGGGTTCCGACTGAAGCTTTCTTT. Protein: CASTHRVPTEAFF.

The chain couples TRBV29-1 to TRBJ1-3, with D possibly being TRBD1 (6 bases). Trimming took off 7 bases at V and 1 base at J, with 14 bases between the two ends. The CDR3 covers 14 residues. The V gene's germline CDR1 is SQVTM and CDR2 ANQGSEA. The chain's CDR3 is CSATGTSSGNTIYF. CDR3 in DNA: TGCAGCGCTACCGGGACATCATCTGGAAACACCATATATTTT.

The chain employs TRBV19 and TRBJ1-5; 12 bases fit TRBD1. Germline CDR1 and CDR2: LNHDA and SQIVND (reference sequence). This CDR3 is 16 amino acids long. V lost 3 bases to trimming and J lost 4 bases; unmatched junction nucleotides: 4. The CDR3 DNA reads TGTGCCAGTAGTATTTTGGGACAGGGGGCAAATCAGCCCCAGCATTTT. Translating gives CASSILGQGANQPQHF.

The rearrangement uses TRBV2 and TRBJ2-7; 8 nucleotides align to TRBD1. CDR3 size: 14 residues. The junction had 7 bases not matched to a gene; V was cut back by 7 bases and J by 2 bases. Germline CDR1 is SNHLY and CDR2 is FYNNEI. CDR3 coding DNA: TGTGCCAGCAAGGCTCAGACAGGGGCCTACGAGCAGTACTTC. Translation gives CASKAQTGAYEQYF.

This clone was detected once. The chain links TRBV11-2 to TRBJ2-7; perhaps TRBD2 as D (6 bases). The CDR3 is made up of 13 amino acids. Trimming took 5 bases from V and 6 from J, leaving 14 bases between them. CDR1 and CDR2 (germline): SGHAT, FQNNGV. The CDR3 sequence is CASSVGGPREQYF. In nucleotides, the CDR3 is TGTGCCAGCAGCGTAGGAGGGCCCCGCGAGCAGTACTTC.

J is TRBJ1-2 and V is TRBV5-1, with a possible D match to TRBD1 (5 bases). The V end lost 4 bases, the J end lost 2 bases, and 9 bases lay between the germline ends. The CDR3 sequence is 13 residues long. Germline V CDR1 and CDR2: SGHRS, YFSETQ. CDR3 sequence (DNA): TGCGCCAGCAGCCCGGACAACAACTATGGCTACACCTTC. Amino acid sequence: CASSPDNNYGYTF.

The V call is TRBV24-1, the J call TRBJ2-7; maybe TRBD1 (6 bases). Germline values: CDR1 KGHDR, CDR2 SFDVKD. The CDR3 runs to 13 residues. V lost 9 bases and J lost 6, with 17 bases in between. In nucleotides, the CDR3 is TGTGCCACCGGCACGCTAGGGGGACGCGAGCAGTACTTC. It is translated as CATGTLGGREQYF.

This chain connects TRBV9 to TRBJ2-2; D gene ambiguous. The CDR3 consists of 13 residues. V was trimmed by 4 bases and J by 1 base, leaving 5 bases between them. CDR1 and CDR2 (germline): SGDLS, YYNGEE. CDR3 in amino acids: CASSQQNTGELFF. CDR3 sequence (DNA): TGTGCCAGCAGCCAACAGAACACCGGGGAGCTGTTTTTT.

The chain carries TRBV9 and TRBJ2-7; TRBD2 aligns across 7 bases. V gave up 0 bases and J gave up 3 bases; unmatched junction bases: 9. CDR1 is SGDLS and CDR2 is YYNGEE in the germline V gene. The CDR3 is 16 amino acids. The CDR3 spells CASSVAVSGAFYEQYF. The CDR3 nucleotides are TGTGCCAGCAGCGTAGCTGTCAGCGGGGCTTTCTACGAGCAGTACTTC.

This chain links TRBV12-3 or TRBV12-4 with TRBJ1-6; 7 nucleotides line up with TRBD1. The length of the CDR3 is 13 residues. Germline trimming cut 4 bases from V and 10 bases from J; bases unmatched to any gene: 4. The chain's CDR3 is CASSWTGPSPLHF. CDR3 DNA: TGTGCCAGCAGTTGGACAGGTCCATCACCCCTCCACTTT.

The chain's CDR3 is CASSLQRGALGEQYF. CDR3 DNA sequence: TGCGCCAGCAGCCTGCAACGGGGGGCCTTGGGCGAGCAGTACTTC. J is TRBJ2-7 and V is TRBV4-1, with D possibly being TRBD2 (7 bases). The CDR3 consists of 15 residues. The V end lost 4 bases, the J end lost 6 bases, and 19 bases lay between the germline ends. The germline V gene encodes CDR1 MGHRA and CDR2 YSYEKL.

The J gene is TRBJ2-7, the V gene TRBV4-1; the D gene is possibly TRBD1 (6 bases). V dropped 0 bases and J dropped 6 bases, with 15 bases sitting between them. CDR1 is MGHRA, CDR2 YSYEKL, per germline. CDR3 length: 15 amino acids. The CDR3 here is CASSQDGQGRREQYF. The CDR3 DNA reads TGCGCCAGCAGCCAAGATGGGCAGGGGCGACGCGAGCAGTACTTC.

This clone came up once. The CDR3 here is CASHHRGWETQYF. DNA for the CDR3: TGTGCCAGCCACCACAGGGGTTGGGAGACCCAGTACTTC. The chain joins TRBV11-3 to TRBJ2-5; 7 nucleotides agree with TRBD1. With 8 bases clipped from V and 5 bases from J, the junction kept 8 bases outside the gene matches. Germline loops: CDR1 SGHNT, CDR2 YENEEA. The CDR3 loop spans 13 amino acids.

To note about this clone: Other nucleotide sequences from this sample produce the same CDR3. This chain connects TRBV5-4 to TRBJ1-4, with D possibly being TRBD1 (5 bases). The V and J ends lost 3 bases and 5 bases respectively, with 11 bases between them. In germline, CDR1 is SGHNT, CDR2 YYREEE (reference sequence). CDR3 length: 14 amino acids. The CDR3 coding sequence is TGTGCCAGCAGCTCCCAGGGTACGAATGAAAAACTGTTTTTT. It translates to CASSSQGTNEKLFF.

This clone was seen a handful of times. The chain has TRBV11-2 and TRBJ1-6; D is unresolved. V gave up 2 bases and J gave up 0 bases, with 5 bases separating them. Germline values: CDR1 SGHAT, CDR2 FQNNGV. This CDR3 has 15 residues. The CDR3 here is CASSLSGSYNSPLHF. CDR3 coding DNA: TGTGCCAGCAGCTTAAGCGGCTCCTATAATTCACCCCTCCACTTT.

The CDR3, as DNA: TGTGCCAGCAGTTTATCCGGGACAGAGCAGTTCTTC. This encodes CASSLSGTEQFF. This chain connects TRBV27 to TRBJ2-1; a possible D gene is TRBD1 (6 bases). The CDR3 is made up of 12 amino acids. CDR1 is MNHEY, CDR2 SMNVEV, per germline (reference sequence). V lost 0 bases to trimming and J lost 10 bases, with 7 bases between them.

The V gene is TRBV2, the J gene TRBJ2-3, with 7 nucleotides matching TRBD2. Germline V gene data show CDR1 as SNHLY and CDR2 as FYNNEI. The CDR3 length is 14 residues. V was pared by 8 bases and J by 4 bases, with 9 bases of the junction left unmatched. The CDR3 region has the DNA TGTGCCAGCGTGGGGGGGGGAGCCCCAGATACGCAGTATTTT. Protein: CASVGGGAPDTQYF.

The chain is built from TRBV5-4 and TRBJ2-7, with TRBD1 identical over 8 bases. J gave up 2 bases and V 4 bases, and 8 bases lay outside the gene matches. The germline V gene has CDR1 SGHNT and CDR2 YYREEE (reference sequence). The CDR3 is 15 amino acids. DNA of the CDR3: TGTGCCAGCAGCCAGAGTCCGGGACAGGCCTACGAGCAGTACTTC. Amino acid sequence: CASSQSPGQAYEQYF.

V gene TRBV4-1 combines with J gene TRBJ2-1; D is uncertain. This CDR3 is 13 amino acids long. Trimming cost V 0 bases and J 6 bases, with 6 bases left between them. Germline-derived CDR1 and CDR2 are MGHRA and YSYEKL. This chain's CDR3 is CASSQERVNEQFF. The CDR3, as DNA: TGCGCCAGCAGCCAAGAGCGTGTCAATGAGCAGTTCTTC.